This entry lists 28 T cell receptor beta chains sequenced from one sample in a study of sequential checkpoint blockade in melanoma. Clones were sequenced by immunoSEQ multiplex PCR, and TCRdb holds only the in-frame ones, with some missing. The sample lists about 5,500 clones, 18% seen once, with 8.5% to 10% in the top ten. Treatment defined: randomized to nivolumab then ipilimumab (arm A) or the reverse (arm B). Material: tumor tissue (inferred from file names), obtained from a patient given nivolumab and ipilimumab in sequence. Every receptor here comes from a human donor with melanoma.

This clone was seen a handful of times. The chain employs TRBV28 and TRBJ1-2; no firm D call. CDR1 and CDR2 from the germline V gene are MDHEN and SYDVKM. The CDR3 has 12 residues. V lost 8 bases and J lost 4, with 11 bases in between. As DNA, the CDR3 is TGTGCCAGCTCTAAAACAGTCTATGGCTACACCTTC. This encodes CASSKTVYGYTF.

This clone was picked up many times. The chain employs TRBV11-3 and TRBJ2-7, with 10 bases lining up with TRBD1. The CDR3 has 14 amino acids. V shed 5 bases and J 4 bases; nucleotides not matched to a gene: 5. Germline V gene sequence: CDR1 SGHNT, CDR2 YENEEA. This chain's CDR3 is CASSLTGGRYEQYF. In DNA form, the CDR3 reads TGTGCCAGCAGCCTGACAGGGGGCCGGTACGAGCAGTACTTC.

In this sample, this clone turned up many times. The chain is built from TRBV11-3 and TRBJ1-6; the D gene is possibly TRBD1 (6 bases). This CDR3 has 17 amino acids. V was shortened by 0 bases and J by 5 bases, with 14 bases between the two germline ends. The V gene's germline CDR1 is SGHNT and CDR2 YENEEA. In nucleotides, the CDR3 is TGTGCCAGCAGCTTAGATTGGGCAGGGGCTAATAATTCACCCCTCCACTTT. Translation gives CASSLDWAGANNSPLHF. The full variable domain, in which reference TRBV11-3 and TRBJ1-6 provide the parts outside the CDR3, is EAGVVQSPRYKIIEKKQPVAFWCNPISGHNTLYWYLQNLGQGPELLIRYENEEAVDDSQLPKDRFSAERLKGVDSTLKIQPAELGDSAVYLCASSLDWAGANNSPLHFGNGTRLTVT.

The DNA for the CDR3 is TGTGCCAGCAGCTCCGGGACAGCGAGTAATTCACCCCTCCACTTT. It is translated as CASSSGTASNSPLHF. The chain has TRBV11-3 and TRBJ1-6, with 7 bases aligning to TRBD1. The CDR3 has 15 amino acids. Germline loops: CDR1 SGHNT, CDR2 YENEEA. The V segment lost 4 bases and the J segment 6 bases; nucleotides outside the gene matches: 6.

This clone was recorded a few times. V gene TRBV5-1 combines with J gene TRBJ2-2; 8 bases map to TRBD2. V dropped 1 base and J dropped 4; count of bases not matched to a gene: 6. This CDR3 comprises 16 residues. Germline V gene lookup returns CDR1 SGHRS and CDR2 YFSETQ. CDR3 DNA sequence: TGCGCCAGCAGCTTGTCGGGGGGGGCTACCACCGGGGAGCTGTTTTTT. Amino acid sequence: CASSLSGGATTGELFF.

This clone appeared a few times. This chain connects TRBV9 to TRBJ1-6; D uncertain. Germline-derived CDR1 and CDR2 are SGDLS and YYNGEE. Trimming took off 5 bases at V and 0 bases at J, with 15 bases between the two ends. The CDR3 sequence is 17 residues long. CDR3 sequence (DNA): TGTGCCAGCAGTGATCTTGGACCTAGCTCCTATAATTCACCCCTCCACTTT. It codes for CASSDLGPSSYNSPLHF.

By its share, this clone is medium-sized. Other DNA sequences of this sample code for an identical CDR3. The genes are TRBV28 and TRBJ2-7; D might be TRBD1 or TRBD2, each matching 5 bases. This CDR3 region has 13 residues. Germline V CDR1 and CDR2: MDHEN, SYDVKM. Trimming pared 9 bases from V and 4 bases from J, leaving 16 bases between. The CDR3 loop is CASRLGRSYEQYF. The DNA of the CDR3 is TGTGCCAGTCGATTGGGACGTTCTTACGAGCAGTACTTC.

The rearrangement joins TRBV29-1 to TRBJ2-7; 9 bases match TRBD1. The CDR3 consists of 12 residues. In germline, CDR1 is SQVTM, CDR2 ANQGSEA. Trimming at V came to 7 bases and at J to 3 bases, leaving 4 bases not matched to a gene. CDR3 protein: CSARTGVYEQYF. CDR3 in DNA: TGCAGCGCCCGGACAGGGGTCTACGAGCAGTACTTC.

The V call is TRBV11-3, the J call TRBJ2-3; 9 bases agree with TRBD1. Germline loops: CDR1 SGHNT, CDR2 YENEEA. The CDR3 covers 14 residues. After removal of 3 bases from V and 5 bases from J, the junction contained 3 bases not matched to a gene. The CDR3: CASSLTGGRDTQYF. Here the CDR3 DNA reads TGTGCCAGCAGCTTGACAGGGGGTAGAGATACGCAGTATTTT.

This clone was observed a few times. This chain joins TRBV30 and TRBJ1-1; 7 positions match TRBD1. The J segment lost 4 bases and the V segment lost 1 base, leaving 3 bases of the junction unmatched. CDR3 size: 13 residues. Germline assignment: CDR1 GTSNPN and CDR2 SVGIG (reference sequence). CDR3 sequence: CAWSEQGITEAFF. The CDR3 region has the DNA TGTGCCTGGAGTGAACAGGGGATCACTGAAGCTTTCTTT.

This clone came up once. This chain links TRBV5-1 with TRBJ2-7, with D perhaps matching TRBD2 (6 bases). CDR1 and CDR2 (germline): SGHRS, YFSETQ. Trimming shortened V by 4 bases and J by 2 bases, and 16 bases separated the two germline ends. This CDR3 region has 15 residues. The CDR3 bases are TGCGCCAGCAGCCTAAAAGGAGGGGCTGCCTACGAGCAGTACTTC. This sequence encodes CASSLKGGAAYEQYF.

By proportion, this clone is medium-sized. The chain joins TRBV6-8 to TRBJ2-7; D call uncertain. Per germline, CDR1 MNHGY and CDR2 SAAAGT. V was shortened by 4 bases and J by 2 bases, with 12 bases between the two germline ends. The CDR3 is 14 residues long. CDR3 region: CASSSAAGTYEQYF. Written as DNA, the CDR3 is TGTGCCAGCAGTTCTGCAGCTGGGACCTACGAGCAGTACTTC.

The rearrangement joins TRBV15 to TRBJ1-5; TRBD1 agrees at 7 bases. CDR3 length: 14 amino acids. After removal of 3 bases from V and 11 bases from J, the junction contained 10 bases not matched to a gene. Germline CDR1 and CDR2: LNHNV and YYDKDF (reference sequence). CDR3 nucleotides: TGTGCCACCAGCAGGACCGGGACAGCGATGTCCCAGCATTTT. Translation: CATSRTGTAMSQHF.

This clone was seen more than once but under ten times. This sequence joins TRBV30 and TRBJ1-3; D gene uncertain. Trimming removed 2 bases from V and 0 bases from J, with 11 bases in between. Germline-derived CDR1 and CDR2 are GTSNPN and SVGIG (reference sequence). This CDR3 is 15 amino acids long. As DNA, the CDR3 is TGTGCCTGGAGTCCTGGACCGAGCTCTGGAAACACCATATATTTT. Translation gives CAWSPGPSSGNTIYF.

V usage is TRBV5-1 and J usage is TRBJ2-7, with TRBD1 identical over 7 bases. CDR1 SGHRS and CDR2 YFSETQ come from the germline V gene. The CDR3 consists of 16 residues. The J segment lost 5 bases and the V segment lost 4 bases, leaving 15 bases of the junction unmatched. CDR3 in DNA: TGCGCCAGCAGCCCTCAAAGGGGCAGGGGGTTACACGAGCAGTACTTC. Its protein product is CASSPQRGRGLHEQYF.

This clone was found many times. The rearrangement joins TRBV5-1 to TRBJ1-2; D remains unclear. Germline V gene data show CDR1 as SGHRS and CDR2 as YFSETQ. Between the trimmed V and J ends, which lost 4 bases and 4 bases, there was a span of 17 bases. The length of the CDR3 is 15 residues. Here the CDR3 reads CASSGGRGPLYGYTF. CDR3 in DNA: TGCGCCAGCAGCGGAGGCAGAGGACCGCTCTATGGCTACACCTTC.

CDR3 loop: CASSSRGTVEAFF. In DNA, the CDR3 is TGTGCCAGCAGTTCGCGGGGGACGGTTGAAGCTTTCTTT. The chain couples TRBV28 to TRBJ1-1; TRBD1 might be the D (5 bases). Germline V lookup: CDR1 MDHEN, CDR2 SYDVKM. Trimming removed 4 bases from V and 7 bases from J, with 13 bases in between. CDR3 size: 13 residues.

This clone is termed medium-sized. This chain links TRBV6-8 with TRBJ2-1; maybe TRBD1 (6 bases). Trimming removed 2 bases at V and 8 bases at J, with 16 bases between. The CDR3 runs 15 residues. From germline, CDR1 is MNHGY and CDR2 SAAAGT. The DNA of the CDR3 is TGTGCCAGCAGTTACGGGGGCTGGTCTATCGATGAGCAGTTCTTC. This translates into CASSYGGWSIDEQFF.

Sample share makes this clone medium-sized (0.01 to 0.1%). V usage is TRBV9 and J usage is TRBJ2-7; maybe TRBD2 (5 bases). Germline values: CDR1 SGDLS, CDR2 YYNGEE. V was pared by 4 bases and J by 2 bases, with 13 bases between. This CDR3 has 14 amino acids. CDR3: CASSPSTGTYEQYF. In DNA form, the CDR3 reads TGTGCCAGCAGCCCGTCTACCGGGACCTACGAGCAGTACTTC.

As DNA, the CDR3 is TGTGCCTGGAGTGTTTACCCCCCGCTAGCGGGGGGCCCTGTAAGCTCCTACAATGAGCAGTTCTTC. Its translation: CAWSVYPPLAGGPVSSYNEQFF. The gene calls are TRBV30 and TRBJ2-1, with 11 bases that match TRBD2. The V gene's germline CDR1 is GTSNPN and CDR2 SVGIG (reference sequence). Germline trimming cut 0 bases from V and 0 bases from J; bases unmatched to any gene: 19. This CDR3 is 22 amino acids long. The full variable domain, its missing parts supplied by reference TRBV30 and TRBJ2-1, is SQTIHQWPATLVQPVGSPLSLECTVEGTSNPNLYWYRQAAGRGLQLLFYSVGIGQISSEVPQNLSASRPQDRQFILSSKKLLLSDSGFYLCAWSVYPPLAGGPVSSYNEQFFGPGTRLTVL.

This clone has only a few counts. The rearrangement joins TRBV9 to TRBJ2-5; 13 bases map to TRBD2. Germline assignment: CDR1 SGDLS and CDR2 YYNGEE. CDR3 length equals 18 residues. V lost 3 bases, J lost 2 bases, and 10 bases stayed unmatched. For the CDR3, the DNA is TGTGCCAGCAGCGGCCGCCTCGGACTAGCGGGGGAGCAAGAGACCCAGTACTTC. This encodes CASSGRLGLAGEQETQYF.

The chain carries TRBV5-1 and TRBJ2-1; 10 nucleotides line up with TRBD2. Trimming removed 0 bases from V and 3 bases from J; junction bases left unmatched: 9. There are 18 residues in the CDR3. Germline-derived CDR1 and CDR2 are SGHRS and YFSETQ. The chain's CDR3 is CASSLDWSGGAFYNEQFF. Written as DNA, the CDR3 is TGCGCCAGCAGCTTGGACTGGAGCGGGGGGGCCTTCTACAATGAGCAGTTCTTC.

This clone was seen repeatedly, ten times or more. This specimen includes other DNA sequences encoding the same CDR3. The gene calls are TRBV11-3 and TRBJ2-5; tentatively, D is TRBD2 (6 bases). CDR1 is SGHNT and CDR2 is YENEEA in the germline V gene. V was clipped by 5 bases and J by 2 bases, with 12 bases between them. This CDR3 has 14 amino acids. In DNA form, the CDR3 reads TGTGCCAGCAGCGCTCTGGGAGGACAAGAGACCCAGTACTTC. This encodes CASSALGGQETQYF.

The chain joins TRBV28 to TRBJ2-7, with 11 bases matching TRBD1. J gave up 7 bases and V 5 bases, and 10 bases lay outside the gene matches. There are 15 residues in the CDR3. Germline V gene lookup returns CDR1 MDHEN and CDR2 SYDVKM. CDR3 sequence: CASSTPGQGVSEQYF. The CDR3 coding sequence is TGTGCCAGCAGTACTCCGGGACAGGGGGTTAGTGAGCAGTACTTC.

Only a few counts were recorded for this clone. V and J are TRBV2 and TRBJ2-2; a weak D match, TRBD2 (5 bases). The CDR3 is 13 residues long. V dropped 6 bases and J dropped 5 bases, with 10 bases sitting between them. Germline V CDR1 and CDR2: SNHLY, FYNNEI. Here the CDR3 DNA reads TGTGCCAGCAGAGGTAGCGATACCGGGGAGCTGTTTTTT. This translates into CASRGSDTGELFF.

The rearrangement uses TRBV1 and TRBJ1-5. TRBV1 is designated a pseudogene. The CDR3 consists of 15 residues. The CDR3 bases are TGCACCAGCAGGGGGAGGTTAGATAGCAATCAGCCCCAGCATTTT. Residues: CTSRGRLDSNQPQHF.

CDR3 amino acids: CAISLGDSPSYEQYF. In DNA form, the CDR3 reads TGTGCCATCAGCCTCGGGGACTCTCCGTCCTACGAGCAGTACTTC. This sequence joins TRBV6-8 and TRBJ2-7, with D possibly TRBD2 on 6 matching bases. Per germline, CDR1 MNHGY and CDR2 SAAAGT. V was pared by 10 bases and J by 1 base, with 20 bases between. The CDR3 totals 15 residues.

At least ten counts were recorded for this clone. CDR3 nucleotides: TGCGCCAGCAGCCAAGCCGGGAGATATAATTCACCCCTCCACTTT. Encoded protein: CASSQAGRYNSPLHF. The rearrangement uses TRBV4-1 and TRBJ1-6; no firm D call. CDR3 length equals 15 residues. Germline CDR1 and CDR2: MGHRA and YSYEKL. Trimming shortened V by 1 base and J by 4 bases, and 8 bases separated the two germline ends.